This entry features one T cell receptor (beta chain) sequence. Its specificity is unknown. With 2 bases removed from V and 8 bases from J, the gap between germline ends came to 12 bases. The CDR3 totals 14 residues. Germline V gene data show CDR1 as MNHEY and CDR2 as SVGAGI. Data came from immunoSEQ multiplex PCR; TCRdb stores just in-frame clones and leaves some out. The table includes about 330,000 clones, about nine tenths detected once. The data derive from a study of cytomegalovirus exposure and HLA in healthy donors. Study conclusions and caveats: Reportedly, cytomegalovirus status was diagnosed with high sensitivity and specificity.

The rearrangement links TRBV6-5 to TRBJ1-4; D is possibly TRBD1 (5 bases). Specimen: PBMCs. The TCR was taken from a woman in her late teens or twenties in good health and CMV-seronegative. The CDR3 is CASSYTSRAEKLFF. The CDR3 coding sequence is TGTGCCAGCAGTTACACTAGCAGGGCCGAAAAACTGTTTTTT.